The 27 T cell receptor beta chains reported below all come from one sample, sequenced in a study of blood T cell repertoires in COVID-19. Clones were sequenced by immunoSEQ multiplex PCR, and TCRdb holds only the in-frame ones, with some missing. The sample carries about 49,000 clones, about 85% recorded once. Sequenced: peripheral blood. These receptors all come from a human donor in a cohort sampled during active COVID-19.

CDR3 protein: CASSEASGRWREQFF. Written as DNA, the CDR3 is TGTGCCAGCAGTGAAGCTAGCGGGAGATGGCGGGAGCAGTTCTTC. The chain links TRBV25-1 to TRBJ2-1, with 10 bases that match TRBD2. V lost 2 bases to trimming and J lost 10 bases; unmatched junction nucleotides: 8. This CDR3 region has 15 residues. Germline values: CDR1 MGHDK, CDR2 SYGVNS.

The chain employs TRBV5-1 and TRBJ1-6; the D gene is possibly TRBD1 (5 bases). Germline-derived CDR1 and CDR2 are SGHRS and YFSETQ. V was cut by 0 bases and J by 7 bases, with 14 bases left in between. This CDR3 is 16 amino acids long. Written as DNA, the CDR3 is TGCGCCAGCAGCTTGGACGGGGGAGTAAGCAATTCACCCCTCCACTTT. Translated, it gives CASSLDGGVSNSPLHF. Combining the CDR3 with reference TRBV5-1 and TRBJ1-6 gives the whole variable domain KAGVTQTPRYLIKTRGQQVTLSCSPISGHRSVSWYQQTPGQGLQFLFEYFSETQRNKGNFPGRFSGRQFSNSRSEMNVSTLELGDSALYLCASSLDGGVSNSPLHFGNGTRLTVT.

CDR3 amino acids: CASSNSATGDQPQHF. CDR3 in DNA: TGTGCCAGCAGTAATTCCGCGACAGGAGATCAGCCCCAGCATTTT. The chain links TRBV6-6 to TRBJ1-5, with D perhaps TRBD1 (6 bases). Germline V lookup: CDR1 MNHNY, CDR2 SVGAGI (reference sequence). This CDR3 has 15 amino acids. Between the trimmed V and J ends, which lost 5 bases and 5 bases, there was a span of 16 bases.

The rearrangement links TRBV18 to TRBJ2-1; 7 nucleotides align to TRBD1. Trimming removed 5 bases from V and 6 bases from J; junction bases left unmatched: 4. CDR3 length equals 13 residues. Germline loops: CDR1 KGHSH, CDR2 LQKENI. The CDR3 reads CASSSGQFNEQFF. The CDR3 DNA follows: TGTGCCAGCTCATCGGGACAGTTCAATGAGCAGTTCTTC.

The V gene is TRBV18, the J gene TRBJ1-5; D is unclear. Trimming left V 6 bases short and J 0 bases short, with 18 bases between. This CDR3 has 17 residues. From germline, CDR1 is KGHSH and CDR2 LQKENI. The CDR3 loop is CASSAAGLRDSNQPQHF. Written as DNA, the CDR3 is TGTGCCAGCTCCGCGGCTGGACTGAGGGATAGCAATCAGCCCCAGCATTTT.

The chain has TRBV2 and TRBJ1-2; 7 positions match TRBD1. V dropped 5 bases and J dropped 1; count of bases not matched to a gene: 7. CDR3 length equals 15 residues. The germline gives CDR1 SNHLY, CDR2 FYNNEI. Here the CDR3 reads CASSRLQGHNYGYTF. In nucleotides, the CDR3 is TGTGCCAGCAGTAGATTACAGGGGCATAACTATGGCTACACCTTC.

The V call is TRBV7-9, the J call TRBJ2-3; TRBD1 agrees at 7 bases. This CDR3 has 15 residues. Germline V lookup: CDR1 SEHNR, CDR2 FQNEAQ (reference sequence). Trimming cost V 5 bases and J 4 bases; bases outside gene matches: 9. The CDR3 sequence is CASSRSGTVSDTQYF. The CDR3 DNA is TGTGCCAGCAGCCGATCCGGGACAGTGTCAGATACGCAGTATTTT.

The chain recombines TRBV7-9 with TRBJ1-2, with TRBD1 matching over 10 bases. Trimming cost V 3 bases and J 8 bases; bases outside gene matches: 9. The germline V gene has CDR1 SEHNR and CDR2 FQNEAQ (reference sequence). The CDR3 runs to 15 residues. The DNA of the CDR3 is TGTGCCAGCAGCTTCGCCGGGACAGGGGAAGGAGGCTACACCTTC. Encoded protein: CASSFAGTGEGGYTF. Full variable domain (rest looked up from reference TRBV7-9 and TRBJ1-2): DTGVSQNPRHKITKRGQNVTFRCDPISEHNRLYWYRQTLGQGPEFLTYFQNEAQLEKSRLLSDRFSAERPKGSFSTLEIQRTEQGDSAMYLCASSFAGTGEGGYTFGSGTRLTVV.

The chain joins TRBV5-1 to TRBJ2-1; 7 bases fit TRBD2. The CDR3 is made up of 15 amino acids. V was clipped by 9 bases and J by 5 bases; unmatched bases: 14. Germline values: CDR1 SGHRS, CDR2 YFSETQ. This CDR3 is CATTLIAGVNNEQFF. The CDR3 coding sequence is TGCGCCACCACCCTAATCGCGGGAGTTAACAATGAGCAGTTCTTC. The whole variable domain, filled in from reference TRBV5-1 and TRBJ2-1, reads KAGVTQTPRYLIKTRGQQVTLSCSPISGHRSVSWYQQTPGQGLQFLFEYFSETQRNKGNFPGRFSGRQFSNSRSEMNVSTLELGDSALYLCATTLIAGVNNEQFFGPGTRLTVL.

CDR3 nucleotides: TGCGCCAGCAGCCAATCGGGGGGGCCCACAGATACGCAGTATTTT. Its protein is CASSQSGGPTDTQYF. The chain carries TRBV5-1 and TRBJ2-3, with 8 bases identical to TRBD2. The CDR3 has 15 residues. V gave up 4 bases and J gave up 2 bases; unmatched junction bases: 6. Looked up from germline, CDR1 is SGHRS and CDR2 is YFSETQ.

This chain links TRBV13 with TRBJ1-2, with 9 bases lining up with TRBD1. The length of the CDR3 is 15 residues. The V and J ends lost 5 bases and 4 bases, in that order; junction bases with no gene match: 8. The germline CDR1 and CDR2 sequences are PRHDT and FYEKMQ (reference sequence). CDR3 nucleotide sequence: TGTGCCAGCAGCCCGCGGGACAGGGTAACCTATGGCTACACCTTC. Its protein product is CASSPRDRVTYGYTF. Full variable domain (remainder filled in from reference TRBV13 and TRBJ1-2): AAGVIQSPRHLIKEKRETATLKCYPIPRHDTVYWYQQGPGQDPQFLISFYEKMQSDKGSIPDRFSAQQFSDYHSELNMSSLELGDSALYFCASSPRDRVTYGYTFGSGTRLTVV.

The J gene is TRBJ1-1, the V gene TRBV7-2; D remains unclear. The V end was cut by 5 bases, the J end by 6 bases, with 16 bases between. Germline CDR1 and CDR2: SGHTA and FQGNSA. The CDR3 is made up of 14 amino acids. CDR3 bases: TGTGCCAGCAGCCGGAGGACCATTGGGGCTGAAGCTTTCTTT. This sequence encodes CASSRRTIGAEAFF.

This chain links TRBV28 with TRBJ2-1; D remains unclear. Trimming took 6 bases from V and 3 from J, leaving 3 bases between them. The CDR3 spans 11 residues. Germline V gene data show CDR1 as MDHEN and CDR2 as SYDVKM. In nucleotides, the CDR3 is TGTGCCAGCAGACTCTACAATGAGCAGTTCTTC. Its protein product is CASRLYNEQFF.

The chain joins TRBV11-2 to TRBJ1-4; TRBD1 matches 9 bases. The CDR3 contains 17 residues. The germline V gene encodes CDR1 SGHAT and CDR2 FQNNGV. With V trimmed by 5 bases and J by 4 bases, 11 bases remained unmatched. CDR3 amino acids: CASSNGQGPDFNEKLFF. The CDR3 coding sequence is TGTGCCAGCAGCAACGGACAGGGGCCCGATTTTAATGAAAAACTGTTTTTT.

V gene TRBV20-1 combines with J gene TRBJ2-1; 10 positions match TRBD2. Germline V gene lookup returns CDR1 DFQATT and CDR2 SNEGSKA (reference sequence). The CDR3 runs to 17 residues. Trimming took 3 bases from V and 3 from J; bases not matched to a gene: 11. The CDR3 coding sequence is TGCAGTGCTAGTGGAGTAGCGGGAGGCCGCCGCTACAATGAGCAGTTCTTC. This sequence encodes CSASGVAGGRRYNEQFF.

In nucleotides, the CDR3 is TGTGTCTTAGAGGGCAATCGGGGCACTGAAGCTTTCTTT. Translating it yields CVLEGNRGTEAFF. The rearrangement uses TRBV7-9 and TRBJ1-1; D ambiguous. CDR3 length: 13 amino acids. Germline V CDR1 and CDR2: SEHNR, FQNEAQ (reference sequence).

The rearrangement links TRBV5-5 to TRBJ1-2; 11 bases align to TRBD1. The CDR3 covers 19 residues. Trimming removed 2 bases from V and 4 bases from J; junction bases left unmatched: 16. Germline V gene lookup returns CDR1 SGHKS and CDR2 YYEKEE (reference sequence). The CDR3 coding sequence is TGTGCCAGCAGCTTTGAAGTCCCGGACAGGGGGCAGAGGGGCTATGGCTACACCTTC. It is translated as CASSFEVPDRGQRGYGYTF.

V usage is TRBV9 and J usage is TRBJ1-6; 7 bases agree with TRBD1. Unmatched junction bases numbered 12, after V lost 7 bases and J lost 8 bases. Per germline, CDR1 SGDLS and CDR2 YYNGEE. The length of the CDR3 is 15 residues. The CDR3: CASGPGTDGYSPLHF. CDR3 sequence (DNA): TGTGCCAGCGGACCCGGGACAGACGGGTATTCACCCCTCCACTTT.

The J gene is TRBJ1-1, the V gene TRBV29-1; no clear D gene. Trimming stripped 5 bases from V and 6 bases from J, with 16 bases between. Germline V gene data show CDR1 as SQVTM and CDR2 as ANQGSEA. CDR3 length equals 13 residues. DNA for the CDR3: TGCAGCGTTAATTTGGGCCTGTTGCCTGAAGCTTTCTTT. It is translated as CSVNLGLLPEAFF.

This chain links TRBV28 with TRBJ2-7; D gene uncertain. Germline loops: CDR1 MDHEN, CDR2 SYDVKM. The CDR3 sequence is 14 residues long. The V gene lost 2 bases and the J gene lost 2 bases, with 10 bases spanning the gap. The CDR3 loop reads CASSLESVPYEQYF. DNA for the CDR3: TGTGCCAGCAGTTTAGAGAGCGTTCCCTACGAGCAGTACTTC.

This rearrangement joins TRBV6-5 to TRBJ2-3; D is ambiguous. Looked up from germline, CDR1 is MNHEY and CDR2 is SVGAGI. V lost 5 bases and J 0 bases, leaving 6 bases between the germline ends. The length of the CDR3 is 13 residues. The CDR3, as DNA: TGTGCCAGCAGTCGTATTAGCACAGATACGCAGTATTTT. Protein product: CASSRISTDTQYF.

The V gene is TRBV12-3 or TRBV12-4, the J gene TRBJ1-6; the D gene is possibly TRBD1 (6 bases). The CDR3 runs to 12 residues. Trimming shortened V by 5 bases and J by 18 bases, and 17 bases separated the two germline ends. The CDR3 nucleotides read TGTGCCAGCAGTCCTCAGGGGTGGTCTTCCCACTTT. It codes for CASSPQGWSSHF.

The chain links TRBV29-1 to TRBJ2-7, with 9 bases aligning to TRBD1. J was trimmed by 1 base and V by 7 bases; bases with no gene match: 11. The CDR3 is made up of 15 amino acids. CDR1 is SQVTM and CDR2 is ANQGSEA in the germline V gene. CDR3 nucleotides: TGCAGCGGTGGGGATGCCGGGACAGGGTCCTACGAGCAGTACTTC. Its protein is CSGGDAGTGSYEQYF.

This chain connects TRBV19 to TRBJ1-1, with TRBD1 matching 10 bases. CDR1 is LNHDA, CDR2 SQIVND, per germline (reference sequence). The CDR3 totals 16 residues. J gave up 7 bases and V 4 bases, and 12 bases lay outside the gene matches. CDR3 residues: CASSTRTGGKVGEAFF. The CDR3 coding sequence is TGTGCCAGTAGTACCCGGACAGGGGGGAAGGTCGGTGAAGCTTTCTTT.

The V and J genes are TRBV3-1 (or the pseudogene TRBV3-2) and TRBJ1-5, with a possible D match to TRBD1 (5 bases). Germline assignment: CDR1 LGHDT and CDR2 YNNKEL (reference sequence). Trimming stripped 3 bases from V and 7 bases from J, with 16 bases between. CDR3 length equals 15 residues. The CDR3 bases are TGTGCCAGCAGCCAGTTTCAGGGCGTCGGCCAGCCCCAGCATTTT. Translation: CASSQFQGVGQPQHF.

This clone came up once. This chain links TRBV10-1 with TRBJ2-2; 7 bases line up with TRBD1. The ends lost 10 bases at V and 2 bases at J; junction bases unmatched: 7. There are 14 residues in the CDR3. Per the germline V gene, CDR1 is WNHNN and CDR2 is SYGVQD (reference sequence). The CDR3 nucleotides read TGCGCCACCGCGAGACAGGGAAACACCGGGGAGCTGTTTTTT. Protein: CATARQGNTGELFF.

The CDR3 reads CASSRWDSGNTEAFF. The DNA for the CDR3 is TGTGCCAGCTCACGGTGGGACAGTGGGAACACTGAAGCTTTCTTT. The rearrangement uses TRBV18 and TRBJ1-1, with TRBD1 matching 7 bases. The CDR3 covers 15 residues. V dropped 4 bases and J dropped 1; count of bases not matched to a gene: 6. Per germline, CDR1 KGHSH and CDR2 LQKENI. The full variable domain, completed using reference TRBV18 and TRBJ1-1, is NAGVMQNPRHLVRRRGQEARLRCSPMKGHSHVYWYRQLPEEGLKFMVYLQKENIIDESGMPKERFSAEFPKEGPSILRIQQVVRGDSAAYFCASSRWDSGNTEAFFGQGTRLTVV.